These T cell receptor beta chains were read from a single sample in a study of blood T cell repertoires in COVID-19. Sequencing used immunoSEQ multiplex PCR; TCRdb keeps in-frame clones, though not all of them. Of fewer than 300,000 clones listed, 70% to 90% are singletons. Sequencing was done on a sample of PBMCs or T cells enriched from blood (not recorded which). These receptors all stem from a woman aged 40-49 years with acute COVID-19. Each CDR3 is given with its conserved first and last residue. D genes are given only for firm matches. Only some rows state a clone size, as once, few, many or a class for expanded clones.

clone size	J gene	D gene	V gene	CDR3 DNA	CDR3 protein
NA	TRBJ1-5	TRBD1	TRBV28	TGTGCCAGCAACAGTGCCGGGACAGGGGGCGTTCAGCCCCAGCATTTT	CASNSAGTGGVQPQHF
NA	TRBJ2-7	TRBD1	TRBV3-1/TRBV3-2	TGTGCCAGCAGCCCCCAACAGGGGCCGGGTTACGAGCAGTACTTC	CASSPQQGPGYEQYF
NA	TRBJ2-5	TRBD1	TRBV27	TGTGCCAGCAGTTTGACCCGGGACAGGGTTGTACCGGACCAAGAGACCCAGTACTTC	CASSLTRDRVVPDQETQYF
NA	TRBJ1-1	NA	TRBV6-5	TGTGCCAGCAGTTATTCTGTGGGGGCAGTTACTGAAGCTTTCTTT	CASSYSVGAVTEAFF
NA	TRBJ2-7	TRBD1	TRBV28	TGTGCCAGCAGTTCAAGCGGCGCACAGGGGGCCTACGAGCAGTACTTC	CASSSSGAQGAYEQYF
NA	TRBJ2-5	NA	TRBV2	TGTGCCAGCAGTATATTTGCGGGCCAAGAGACCCAGTACTTC	CASSIFAGQETQYF
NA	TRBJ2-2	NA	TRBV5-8	TGTGCCAGCAGCTTGAGGTCGGGGCAGGGGAGTAACACCGGGGAGCTGTTTTTT	CASSLRSGQGSNTGELFF
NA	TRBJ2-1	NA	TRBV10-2	TGCGCCAGCAGAGAACCTACAGGGAAAGGACACAATGAGCAGTTCTTC	CASREPTGKGHNEQFF
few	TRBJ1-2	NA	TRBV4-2	TGTGCCAGCAGCCAAGATATCGGCAGGGGCTCCCTTTTTAACTATGGCTACACCTTC	CASSQDIGRGSLFNYGYTF
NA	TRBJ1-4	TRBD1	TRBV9	TGTGCCAGCTCTCGGGACAGTTTTAATGAAAAACTGTTTTTT	CASSRDSFNEKLFF
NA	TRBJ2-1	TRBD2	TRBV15	TGTGCCACCAGCTCCGACCGGGGGGGGAAGTTCTTC	CATSSDRGGKFF
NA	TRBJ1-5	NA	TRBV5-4	TGTGCCAGCAGCTTGGAGCCAGGGAACAATCAGCCCCAGCATTTT	CASSLEPGNNQPQHF
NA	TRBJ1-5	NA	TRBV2	TGTGCCAGCCGGGGAGGGGGAGGGGGTCAGCCCCAGCATTTT	CASRGGGGGQPQHF
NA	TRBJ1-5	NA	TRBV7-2	TGTGCCAGCAGCCCCAGAGCGGGGGAACAGCCCCAGCATTTT	CASSPRAGEQPQHF
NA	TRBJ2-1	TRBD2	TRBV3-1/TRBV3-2	TGTGCCAGCAGCCGGTCTGGGTCGACTAGCTTCTTCAATGAGCAGTTCTTC	CASSRSGSTSFFNEQFF
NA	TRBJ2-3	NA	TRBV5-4	TGTGCCAGCAGCTTGGAAGGGGCAGATACGCAGTATTTT	CASSLEGADTQYF
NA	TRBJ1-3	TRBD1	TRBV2	TGTGCCAGCTCTGCCGGGACAGCTGGAAACACCATATATTTT	CASSAGTAGNTIYF
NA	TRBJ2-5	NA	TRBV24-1	TGTGCCACCAGTGATCCCTATTCTAGAGGATATCAAGAGACCCAGTACTTC	CATSDPYSRGYQETQYF
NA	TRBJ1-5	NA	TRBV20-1	TGCAGTGCTAGTGGGACAACCACTTTAAGCAATCAGCCCCAGCATTTT	CSASGTTTLSNQPQHF
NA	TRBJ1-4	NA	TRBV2	TGTGCCAGTGGAAGACAGTCAACTAATGAAAAACTGTTTTTT	CASGRQSTNEKLFF
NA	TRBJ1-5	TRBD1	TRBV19	TGTGCCAGTAGTATCCCACTAAGAGGACAGGGTTTCAATCAGCCCCAGCATTTT	CASSIPLRGQGFNQPQHF
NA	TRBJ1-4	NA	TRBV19	TGTGCCAGTAGTATTGTACAGTCTGCAACTAATGAAAAACTGTTTTTT	CASSIVQSATNEKLFF
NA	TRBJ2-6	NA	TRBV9	TGTGCCAGCAGCGACAGGACCTCTGGGGCCAACGTCCTGACTTTC	CASSDRTSGANVLTF
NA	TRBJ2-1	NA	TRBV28	TGTGCCAGCAGTTTAGGTGGGAGATGGATCAATGAGCAGTTCTTC	CASSLGGRWINEQFF
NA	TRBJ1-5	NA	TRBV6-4	TGTGCCAGCAGCGGATCGGAAGTGGGCCCAAATCAGCCCCAGCATTTT	CASSGSEVGPNQPQHF
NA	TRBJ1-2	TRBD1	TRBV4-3	TGCGCCAGCAGCCAAGAGAACAGGGGACTTAACTATGGCTACACCTTC	CASSQENRGLNYGYTF
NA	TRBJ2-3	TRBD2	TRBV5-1	TGCGCCAGCAGCCCGCTCGTAGCGGGGCAGGGAATAGATACGCAGTATTTT	CASSPLVAGQGIDTQYF
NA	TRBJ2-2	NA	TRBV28	TGTGCCAGCAGTTTTGACAGCTTAAACACCGGGGAGCTGTTTTTT	CASSFDSLNTGELFF
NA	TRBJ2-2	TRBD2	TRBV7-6	TGTGCCAGCAGCCCCAGACTAGCGGGAGGGCCGTTCGCCGGGGAGCTGTTTTTT	CASSPRLAGGPFAGELFF
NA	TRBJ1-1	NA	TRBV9	TGTGCCAGCAGCGTGTCAGGGAACACTGAAGCTTTCTTT	CASSVSGNTEAFF
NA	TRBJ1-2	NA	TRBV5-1	TGCGCCAGCAGCTTGAAAGAGGCCCAGGGGGGCTACACCTTC	CASSLKEAQGGYTF
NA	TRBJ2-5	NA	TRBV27	TGTGCCAGCAGTTTATCGTTCGGGGTTCAAGAGACCCAGTACTTC	CASSLSFGVQETQYF
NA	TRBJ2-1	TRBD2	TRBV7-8	TGTGCCAGCAGCTTAAGGGGGACTAGCGGGATCTCCTACAATGAGCAGTTCTTC	CASSLRGTSGISYNEQFF
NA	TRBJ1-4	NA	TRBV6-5	TGTGCCAGCAGTCGGAGTAGGACTAATGAAAAACTGTTTTTT	CASSRSRTNEKLFF
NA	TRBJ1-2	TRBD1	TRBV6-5	TGTGCCAGCAGTTACCTGGTCGGGACAGTCATCTATGGCTACACCTTC	CASSYLVGTVIYGYTF
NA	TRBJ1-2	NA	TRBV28	TGTGCCAGCAGTTTAACGACTGCCGATGGCTACACCTTC	CASSLTTADGYTF
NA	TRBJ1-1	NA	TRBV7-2	TGTGCCAGCAGCTTCCGACAGGCAACTGAAGCTTTCTTT	CASSFRQATEAFF
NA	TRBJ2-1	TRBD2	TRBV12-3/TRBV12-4	TGTGCCAGCAGCCCGACTAGCCACAATGAGCAGTTCTTC	CASSPTSHNEQFF
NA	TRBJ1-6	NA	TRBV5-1	TGCGCCAGCAGCACGTCGCGCAGGGATTCACCCCTCCACTTT	CASSTSRRDSPLHF
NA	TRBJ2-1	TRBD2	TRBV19	TGTGCCAGTGGCCCGGGGGAGGGCTACAATGAGCAGTTCTTC	CASGPGEGYNEQFF
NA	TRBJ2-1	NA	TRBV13	TGTGCCAGCAGCTTAAACCAGGGGACATACAATGAGCAGTTCTTC	CASSLNQGTYNEQFF
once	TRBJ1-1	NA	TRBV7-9	TGTGCCAGCAGCTTAGGGTCTACGGGGTTTAACACTGAAGCTTTCTTT	CASSLGSTGFNTEAFF
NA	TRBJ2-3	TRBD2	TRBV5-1	TGCGCCAGCAGCCGAACTAGCGGGAGAGCGGATACGCAGTATTTT	CASSRTSGRADTQYF
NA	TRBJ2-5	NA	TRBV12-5	TGTGCTAGTGGGACCGGGGTTGAGGAGACCCAGTACTTC	CASGTGVEETQYF
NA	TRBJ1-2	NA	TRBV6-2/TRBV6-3	TGTGCCAGCAGTTATGATAGGAGCACCTATGGCTACACCTTC	CASSYDRSTYGYTF
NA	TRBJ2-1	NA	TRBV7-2	TGTGCCAGCAGCTTACAGGGGCCCTACAATGAGCAGTTCTTC	CASSLQGPYNEQFF
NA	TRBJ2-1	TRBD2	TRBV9	TGTGCCAGCAGCCCCCCGGGAGGCCGGTGGAATGAGCAGTTCTTC	CASSPPGGRWNEQFF
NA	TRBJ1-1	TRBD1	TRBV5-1	TGCGCCAGCAGCTCGACAGGGGGCCAGAACACTGAAGCTTTCTTT	CASSSTGGQNTEAFF
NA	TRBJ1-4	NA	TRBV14	TGTGCCAGCAGCCATATTTATACAGCTAATGAAAAACTGTTTTTT	CASSHIYTANEKLFF
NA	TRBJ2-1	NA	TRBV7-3	TGTGCCAGCAGCTTAGATTTCGGGGATGACAATGAGCAGTTCTTC	CASSLDFGDDNEQFF
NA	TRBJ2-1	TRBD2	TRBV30	TGTGCCTGGGGACTAGCGGGAGGGGGTCGTAATGAGCAGTTCTTC	CAWGLAGGGRNEQFF
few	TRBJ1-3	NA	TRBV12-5	TGTGCTAGTGGTGTTTACCGGGGGTCTGGAAACACCATATATTTT	CASGVYRGSGNTIYF